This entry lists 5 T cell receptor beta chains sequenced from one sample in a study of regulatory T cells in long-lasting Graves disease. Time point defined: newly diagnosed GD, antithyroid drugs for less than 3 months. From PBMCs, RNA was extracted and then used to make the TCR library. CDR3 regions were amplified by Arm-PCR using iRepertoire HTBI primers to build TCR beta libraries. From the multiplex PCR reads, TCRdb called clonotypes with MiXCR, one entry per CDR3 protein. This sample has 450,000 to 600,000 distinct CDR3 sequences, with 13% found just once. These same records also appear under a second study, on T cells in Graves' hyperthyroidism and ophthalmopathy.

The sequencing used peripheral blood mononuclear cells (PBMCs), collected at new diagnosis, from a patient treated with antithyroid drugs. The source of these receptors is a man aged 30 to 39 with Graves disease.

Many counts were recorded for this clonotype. This CDR3 is CASSLRTGFFYEQYF. DNA for the CDR3: TGCGCCAGCAGCTTGAGGACAGGGTTTTTCTACGAGCAGTACTTC. The rearrangement uses TRBV5-1 and TRBJ2-7, with 8 bases fitting TRBD1. The V and J ends lost 1 base and 3 bases, in that order; junction bases with no gene match: 6. There are 15 residues in the CDR3. Germline assignment: CDR1 SGHRS and CDR2 YFSETQ.

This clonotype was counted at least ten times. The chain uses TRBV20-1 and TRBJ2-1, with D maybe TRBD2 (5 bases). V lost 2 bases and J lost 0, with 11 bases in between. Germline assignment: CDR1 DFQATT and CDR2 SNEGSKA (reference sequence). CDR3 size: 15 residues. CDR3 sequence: CSARFDYSSYNEQFF. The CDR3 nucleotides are TGCAGTGCTAGATTCGACTACAGCTCCTACAATGAGCAGTTCTTC.

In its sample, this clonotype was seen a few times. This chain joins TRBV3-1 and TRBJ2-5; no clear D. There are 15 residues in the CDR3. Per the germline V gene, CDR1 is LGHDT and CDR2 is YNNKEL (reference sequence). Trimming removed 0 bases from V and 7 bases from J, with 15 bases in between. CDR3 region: CASSQDQQSRVTQYF. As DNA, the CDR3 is TGTGCCAGCAGCCAAGATCAGCAGAGCCGAGTGACCCAGTACTTC.

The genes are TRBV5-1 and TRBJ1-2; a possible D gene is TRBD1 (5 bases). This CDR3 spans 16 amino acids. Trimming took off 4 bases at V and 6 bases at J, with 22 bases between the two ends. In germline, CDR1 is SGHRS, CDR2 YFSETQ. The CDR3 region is CASSPNPTQGSDGYTF. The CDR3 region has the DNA TGCGCCAGCAGCCCAAACCCGACGCAGGGATCGGATGGCTACACCTTC.

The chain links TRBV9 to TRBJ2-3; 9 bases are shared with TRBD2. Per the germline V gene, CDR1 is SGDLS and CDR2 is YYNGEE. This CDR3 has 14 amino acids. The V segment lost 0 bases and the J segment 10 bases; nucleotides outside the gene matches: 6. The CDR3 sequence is CASSVVIAGVAQYF. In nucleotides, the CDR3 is TGTGCCAGCAGCGTAGTGATAGCGGGAGTCGCGCAGTATTTT.